This T cell receptor (beta chain) was profiled in a study of regulatory T cells in long-lasting Graves disease. The CDR3 is 15 residues long. Trimming cost V 3 bases and J 3 bases; bases outside gene matches: 6. This clonotype was observed at least ten times. Time point defined: newly diagnosed GD, antithyroid drugs for less than 3 months. The TCR library was prepared using RNA isolated from PBMCs. Library construction for TCR beta used iRepertoire HTBI primers and Arm-PCR of CDR3 regions. MiXCR was run by TCRdb on the multiplex PCR reads, yielding one entry per CDR3 protein. The repertoire holds fewer than 450,000 distinct CDR3 sequences, with 15% as singletons. These records were also assigned to another study, of T cells in Graves' hyperthyroidism and ophthalmopathy.

The sequencing here drew on peripheral blood mononuclear cells (PBMCs), taken at new diagnosis, from a patient treated with antithyroid drugs. This clonotype originated in a middle-aged woman with Graves disease. The chain combines TRBV12-3 or TRBV12-4 with TRBJ1-2; TRBD1 matches 8 bases. The CDR3 DNA reads TGTGCCAGCAGTTTGAGTTCAGGGGGCCACTATGGCTACACCTTC. Encoded protein: CASSLSSGGHYGYTF.